This TCR beta chain was retrieved from a study of cytomegalovirus exposure and HLA in healthy donors. Study findings and constraints: Specificity for CMV antigens was confirmed in vitro for three of the CMV-associated chains.

Researchers ran the PCR with 60 Vbeta and 13 Jbeta primers. The repertoire was sequenced with immunoSEQ multiplex PCR; TCRdb's copy has only in-frame clones and lacks some. The sample lists approximately 150,000 clones; 65% to 70% were seen once. Germline CDR1 reads MNHEY; CDR2 reads SMNVEV (reference sequence). Trimming took 4 bases from V and 4 from J, leaving 13 bases between them. The CDR3 runs to 14 residues. With respect to this clone: No antigen is known for it.

Donors were nominally healthy when sampled, though unrecorded immune exposures were likely. This sequence was found in a woman younger than 35 in good health and CMV-seropositive. Sequencing used PBMCs. The chain links TRBV27 to TRBJ2-5; TRBD2 is a possible D gene (5 bases). CDR3 in DNA: TGTGCCAGCAGTTGGGCTCCGGGATCAGAGACCCAGTACTTC. Translating gives CASSWAPGSETQYF.